The 22 T cell receptor beta chains below come from one sample, sequenced in a study of cytomegalovirus exposure and HLA in healthy donors. Profiled with immunoSEQ multiplex PCR; TCRdb holds only in-frame clones, not every one. Here the sample spans approximately 160,000 clones, less than 95% being singletons. The material sequenced was PBMCs. Source of these receptors: a woman aged 18-29 years in good health and CMV-seropositive.

The chain links TRBV11-2 to TRBJ1-1, with TRBD1 as a possible D gene (5 bases). This CDR3 has 12 amino acids. CDR1 SGHAT and CDR2 FQNNGV come from the germline V gene. V was trimmed by 6 bases and J by 5 bases, leaving 10 bases between them. The CDR3 here is CASSSQGTEAFF. The CDR3 DNA is TGTGCCAGCAGTTCTCAGGGTACTGAAGCTTTCTTT.

This clone was seen just once. This sequence joins TRBV19 and TRBJ2-2, with D unclear. V shed 7 bases and J shed 0 bases, with 15 bases lying between them. The CDR3 extends over 16 amino acids. Germline CDR1 LNHDA, CDR2 SQIVND (reference sequence). CDR3 sequence: CASTLRHGTNTGELFF. CDR3 in DNA: TGTGCCAGTACCCTGCGGCATGGTACGAACACCGGGGAGCTGTTTTTT.

This clone was recorded a few times. CDR3 in amino acids: CASSWDSSYNSPLHF. CDR3 nucleotides: TGTGCCAGCAGTTGGGACAGCTCCTATAATTCACCCCTCCACTTT. The rearrangement joins TRBV6-6 to TRBJ1-6, with 7 nucleotides matching TRBD1. V gave up 4 bases and J gave up 0 bases; unmatched junction bases: 0. Germline CDR1 is MNHNY and CDR2 is SVGAGI (reference sequence). The CDR3 runs 15 residues.

This clone was counted at least ten times. The chain combines TRBV6-5 with TRBJ2-7, with TRBD1 matching over 7 bases. The V segment lost 5 bases and the J segment 1 base; nucleotides outside the gene matches: 5. The germline V gene encodes CDR1 MNHEY and CDR2 SVGAGI. This CDR3 is built from 14 residues. CDR3 sequence reads: CASSTTGVSYEQYF. The CDR3 DNA sequence: TGTGCCAGCAGTACAACAGGGGTATCCTACGAGCAGTACTTC.

This sequence joins TRBV27 and TRBJ2-5; D might be TRBD2 (6 bases). CDR1 and CDR2 (germline): MNHEY, SMNVEV (reference sequence). V lost 5 bases and J lost 2, with 15 bases in between. The CDR3 runs 15 residues. The CDR3 DNA follows: TGTGCCAGCAGTAGAGGGTTTCGGGAGCAAGAGACCCAGTACTTC. Translating gives CASSRGFREQETQYF.

This clone was counted only a few times. The chain has TRBV14 and TRBJ1-2; weak D call: TRBD1 (6 bases). Trimming took off 1 base at V and 8 bases at J, with 11 bases between the two ends. The CDR3 sequence is 13 residues long. The germline gives CDR1 SGHDN, CDR2 FVKESK. CDR3: CASSQGGGRGYTF. The CDR3 region has the DNA TGTGCCAGCAGCCAAGGAGGGGGAAGGGGCTACACCTTC.

Only one count was recorded for this clone. One end of the junction does not line up with germline, which may come from a read error. The rearrangement uses TRBV11-2 and TRBJ1-4; 8 positions match TRBD1. The CDR3 runs 16 residues. CDR1 SGHAT and CDR2 FQNNGV come from the germline V gene. In DNA form, the CDR3 reads TGTGCCAGCAGATTAGGGACAGGAACAACTAATGAAAAACTGTTTTTT. This gives the protein CASRLGTGTTNEKLFF.

The chain carries TRBV5-6 and TRBJ1-4; possible D gene TRBD1, 5 bases. Trimming removed 4 bases from V and 8 bases from J, with 18 bases in between. CDR3 length: 15 residues. Germline V gene lookup returns CDR1 SGHDT and CDR2 YYEEEE. CDR3 nucleotides: TGTGCCAGCAGCCTGGGCGGGGGGGTGAGCGAAAAACTGTTTTTT. Encoded protein: CASSLGGGVSEKLFF.

V and J are TRBV7-9 and TRBJ2-5; 7 nucleotides align to TRBD1. Unmatched junction bases numbered 13, after V lost 6 bases and J lost 3 bases. The CDR3 is made up of 16 amino acids. Germline loops: CDR1 SEHNR, CDR2 FQNEAQ (reference sequence). The CDR3 nucleotides are TGTGCCAGCAGAGACCGACCCGGGACAGACGAAGAGACCCAGTACTTC. Protein: CASRDRPGTDEETQYF. Full variable domain (rest looked up from reference TRBV7-9 and TRBJ2-5): DTGVSQNPRHKITKRGQNVTFRCDPISEHNRLYWYRQTLGQGPEFLTYFQNEAQLEKSRLLSDRFSAERPKGSFSTLEIQRTEQGDSAMYLCASRDRPGTDEETQYFGPGTRLLVL.

The chain is built from TRBV4-2 and TRBJ1-1; D gene uncertain. Germline CDR1 and CDR2: LGHNA and YNFKEQ. The V end lost 2 bases, the J end lost 1 base, and 5 bases lay between the germline ends. The CDR3 sequence is 13 residues long. The CDR3 nucleotides read TGTGCCAGCAGCCAATTTCAGAACACTGAAGCTTTCTTT. Its translation is CASSQFQNTEAFF.

The rearrangement links TRBV18 to TRBJ2-2; the match to TRBD1 covers 7 bases. The CDR3 extends over 16 amino acids. Per the germline V gene, CDR1 is KGHSH and CDR2 is LQKENI. V trimming: 5 bases; J trimming: 0 bases; junction bases outside the gene matches: 6. The CDR3 loop reads CASSLTGDPNTGELFF. CDR3 DNA sequence: TGTGCCAGCTCATTAACAGGGGACCCGAACACCGGGGAGCTGTTTTTT.

The chain recombines TRBV2 with TRBJ2-7; tentative D call: TRBD2 (5 bases). CDR3 length: 14 amino acids. CDR1 is SNHLY and CDR2 is FYNNEI in the germline V gene. With 5 bases removed from V and 0 bases from J, the gap between germline ends came to 11 bases. The CDR3, as DNA: TGTGCCAGCAGTTGGACTCTCCACTCCTACGAGCAGTACTTC. The encoded protein is CASSWTLHSYEQYF. Complete variable domain (other parts from reference TRBV2 and TRBJ2-7): EPEVTQTPSHQVTQMGQEVILRCVPISNHLYFYWYRQILGQKVEFLVSFYNNEISEKSEIFDDQFSVERPDGSNFTLKIRSTKLEDSAMYFCASSWTLHSYEQYFGPGTRLTVT.

In this sample, this clone turned up a few times. This chain uses TRBV5-1 with TRBJ2-5, with 7 nucleotides matching TRBD1. The trim removed 6 bases at V and 2 bases at J, leaving 10 bases unmatched. Germline CDR1 and CDR2: SGHRS and YFSETQ. The CDR3 runs to 15 residues. The CDR3 bases are TGCGCCAGCATCCCCCTGGGACAGCCACAAGAGACCCAGTACTTC. It translates to CASIPLGQPQETQYF.

The V and J genes are TRBV5-4 and TRBJ2-5; 7 bases match TRBD2. CDR3 length equals 13 residues. The junction had 0 bases not matched to a gene; V was cut back by 0 bases and J by 4 bases. CDR1 is SGHNT and CDR2 is YYREEE in the germline V gene (reference sequence). In nucleotides, the CDR3 is TGTGCCAGCAGCTTGGGCGGGGGAGAGACCCAGTACTTC. It translates to CASSLGGGETQYF.

The CDR3 reads CASSSTPDSADTQYF. CDR3 DNA sequence: TGTGCCAGCAGCTCCACTCCCGACTCCGCAGATACGCAGTATTTT. The chain recombines TRBV7-2 with TRBJ2-3; D uncertain. V was shortened by 4 bases and J by 4 bases, with 15 bases between the two germline ends. Germline-derived CDR1 and CDR2 are SGHTA and FQGNSA. The CDR3 consists of 15 residues.

The chain has TRBV9 and TRBJ2-7, with 8 bases lining up with TRBD1. J lost 0 bases, V lost 4 bases, and 6 bases had no gene match. The CDR3 is made up of 15 amino acids. Germline V gives CDR1 SGDLS, CDR2 YYNGEE. CDR3 amino acids: CASSRDRTSSYEQYF. The DNA of the CDR3 is TGTGCCAGCAGCAGGGACAGGACGAGCTCCTACGAGCAGTACTTC. The full variable domain, completed using reference TRBV9 and TRBJ2-7, is DSGVTQTPKHLITATGQRVTLRCSPRSGDLSVYWYQQSLDQGLQFLIQYYNGEERAKGNILERFSAQQFPDLHSELNLSSLELGDSALYFCASSRDRTSSYEQYFGPGTRLTVT.

The chain joins TRBV5-6 to TRBJ2-7, with 7 bases aligning to TRBD1. CDR3 length equals 13 residues. With V trimmed by 3 bases and J by 2 bases, 2 bases remained unmatched. Germline V gene lookup returns CDR1 SGHDT and CDR2 YYEEEE. The CDR3, as DNA: TGTGCCAGCAGCTCGGGACAGACCTACGAGCAGTACTTC. Translated: CASSSGQTYEQYF.

Only one count was recorded for this clone. J is TRBJ2-7 and V is TRBV19; 16 bases are a match to TRBD2. Trimming cost V 5 bases and J 1 base; bases outside gene matches: 2. The CDR3 consists of 16 residues. Germline V lookup: CDR1 LNHDA, CDR2 SQIVND (reference sequence). The CDR3 nucleotides read TGTGCCAGTAGTGCGGGACTAGCGGGAGGGTCCTACGAGCAGTACTTC. Its translation: CASSAGLAGGSYEQYF.

The V gene is TRBV19, the J gene TRBJ2-1, with D perhaps matching TRBD2 (5 bases). Germline-derived CDR1 and CDR2 are LNHDA and SQIVND (reference sequence). V lost 5 bases, J lost 5 bases, and 13 bases lay in between. The CDR3 spans 14 residues. The CDR3 protein is CASSDTGVDNEQFF. In DNA, the CDR3 is TGTGCCAGTAGTGATACCGGGGTGGACAATGAGCAGTTCTTC.

This rearrangement joins TRBV6-1 to TRBJ1-2; no clear D gene. This CDR3 contains 13 residues. V lost 1 base and J lost 6, with 9 bases in between. Germline V gives CDR1 MNHNS, CDR2 SASEGT. CDR3 in DNA: TGTGCCAGCAGTGAAGTCGGGGTCAATGGCTACACCTTC. Amino acid sequence: CASSEVGVNGYTF.

The rearrangement uses TRBV4-3 and TRBJ2-2; D unclear. Trimming removed 6 bases at V and 3 bases at J, with 11 bases between. Germline-derived CDR1 and CDR2 are LGHNA and YSLEER. The CDR3 runs 14 residues. DNA of the CDR3: TGCGCCAGCAGACCAGCGACGGACACCGGGGAGCTGTTTTTT. Encoded protein: CASRPATDTGELFF.

The rearrangement joins TRBV7-2 to TRBJ2-1, with D tentatively TRBD2 (6 bases). The CDR3 consists of 15 residues. Germline CDR1 and CDR2: SGHTA and FQGNSA. Trimming took 1 base from V and 3 from J, leaving 10 bases between them. This chain's CDR3 is CASSLGRRDYNEQFF. The CDR3 bases are TGTGCCAGCAGCTTAGGGCGGAGGGACTACAATGAGCAGTTCTTC.